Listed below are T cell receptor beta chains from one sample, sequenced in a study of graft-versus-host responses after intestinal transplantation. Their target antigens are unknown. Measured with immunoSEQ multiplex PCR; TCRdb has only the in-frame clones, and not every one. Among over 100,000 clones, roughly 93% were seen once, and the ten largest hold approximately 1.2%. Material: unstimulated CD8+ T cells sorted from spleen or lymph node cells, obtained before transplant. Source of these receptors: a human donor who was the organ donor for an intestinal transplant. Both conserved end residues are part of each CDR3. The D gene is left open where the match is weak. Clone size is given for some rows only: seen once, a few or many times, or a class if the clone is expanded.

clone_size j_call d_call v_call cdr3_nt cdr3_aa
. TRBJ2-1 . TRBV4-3 TGCGCCAGCAGCCAAGTAGTAGGCTCCTACAATGAGCAGTTCTTC CASSQVVGSYNEQFF
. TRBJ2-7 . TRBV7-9 TGTGCCAGCAGCCCGGACCCCTCAGTTAGCGGCTCCTACGAGCAGTACTTC CASSPDPSVSGSYEQYF
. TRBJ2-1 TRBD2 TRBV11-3 TGTGCCAGCAGCTTAGGAACCTGGACTAGCGGGAGCTCCAATGAGCAGTTCTTC CASSLGTWTSGSSNEQFF
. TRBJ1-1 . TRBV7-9 TGTGCCAGCAGCTTAGGAAAGGAGAACACTGAAGCTTTCTTT CASSLGKENTEAFF
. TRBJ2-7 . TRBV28 TGTGCCAGCAGTTTTCTCGAGACAGTGAAATACGAGCAGTACTTC CASSFLETVKYEQYF
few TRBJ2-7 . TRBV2 TGTGCCAGCAGCCCCTCGGGCGGAGCGCGGCAGTACTTC CASSPSGGARQYF
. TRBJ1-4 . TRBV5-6 TGTGCCAGCAGCCATGACATGGGGGACGAAAAACTGTTTTTT CASSHDMGDEKLFF
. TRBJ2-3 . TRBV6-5 TGTGCCAGCAGCTACGTTTACATCCCAGATACGCAGTATTTT CASSYVYIPDTQYF
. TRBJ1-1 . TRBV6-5 TGTGCCAGCAGTACAGGGCAGCTCCGGAACACTGAAGCTTTCTTT CASSTGQLRNTEAFF
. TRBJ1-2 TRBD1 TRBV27 TGTGCCAGCAGTTTGACAGGGGTAGGAAGGGATGGCTACACCTTC CASSLTGVGRDGYTF
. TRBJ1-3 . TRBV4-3 TGCGCCAGCAGCCAAGATTGGAGCTCTGGAAACACCATATATTTT CASSQDWSSGNTIYF
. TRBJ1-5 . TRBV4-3 TGCGCCAGCAGCCAGCACATGTATCAGCCCCAGCATTTT CASSQHMYQPQHF
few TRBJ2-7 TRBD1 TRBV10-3 TGTGCCATCAGTGAGTGGACAGGGGGGACCTACGAGCAGTACTTC CAISEWTGGTYEQYF
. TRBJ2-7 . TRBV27 TGTGCCAGCAGTTTGGGAAGGGCCTACGAGCAGTACTTC CASSLGRAYEQYF
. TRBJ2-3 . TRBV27 TGTGCCAGCAAAGAGATTCAATCTAGCACAGATACGCAGTATTTT CASKEIQSSTDTQYF
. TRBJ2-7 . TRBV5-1 TGCGCCAGCAGCTTTGAGACTATCCCCACCCACGAGCAGTACTTC CASSFETIPTHEQYF
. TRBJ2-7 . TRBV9 TGTGCCAGCAGCCCAGGACCGGGTACGCACGAGCAGTACTTC CASSPGPGTHEQYF
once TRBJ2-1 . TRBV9 TGTGCCAGCAGCGTGGCGGGGACGAGCTCCTACAATGAGCAGTTCTTC CASSVAGTSSYNEQFF
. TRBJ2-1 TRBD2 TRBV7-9 TGTGCCAGCAGCTTATCGACTAGCGGGAGGGCCGAGTACAATGAGCAGTTCTTC CASSLSTSGRAEYNEQFF
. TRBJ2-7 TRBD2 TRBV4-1 TGCGCCAGCAGCCAACTAGCGGGGAGCTCCTACGAGCAGTACTTC CASSQLAGSSYEQYF
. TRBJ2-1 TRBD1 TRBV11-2 TGTGCCAGCAGCCCAATACAGGGGAATGAGCAGTTCTTC CASSPIQGNEQFF
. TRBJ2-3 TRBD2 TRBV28 TGTGCCAGCAGTTTCGCCCTAGCGGGACCAGATACGCAGTATTTT CASSFALAGPDTQYF
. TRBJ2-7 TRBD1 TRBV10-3 TGTGCCATCAGTGAATATCGGTCCGGACAGGGCCCCCGCTACGAGCAGTACTTC CAISEYRSGQGPRYEQYF
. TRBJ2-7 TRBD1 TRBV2 TGTGCCAGCAGTGAATGGGACAGTACCTACGAGCAGTACTTC CASSEWDSTYEQYF
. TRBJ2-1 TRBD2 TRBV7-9 TGTGCCAGCAGCTTAAGAGCGGGGACCTCCTACAATGAGCAGTTCTTC CASSLRAGTSYNEQFF
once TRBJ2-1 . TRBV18 TGTGCCAGCTCACCTCTCATTGATGAGCAGTTCTTC CASSPLIDEQFF
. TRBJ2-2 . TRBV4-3 TGCGCCAGCAGCCAAGATTGGAACAACGGGGAGCTGTTTTTT CASSQDWNNGELFF
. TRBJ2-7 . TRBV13 TGTGCCAGCAGCTTAGTGAGGGCCGAGCAGTACTTC CASSLVRAEQYF
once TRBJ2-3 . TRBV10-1 TGCGCCAGCAGTGAGGGCGGGAACACAGATACGCAGTATTTT CASSEGGNTDTQYF
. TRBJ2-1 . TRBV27 TGTGCCAGCAGTTTGGTACTAACCCCCTACAATGAGCAGTTCTTC CASSLVLTPYNEQFF
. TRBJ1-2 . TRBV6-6 TGTGCCAGCAGCCAAAGGGGTTCAAACTATGGCTACACCTTC CASSQRGSNYGYTF
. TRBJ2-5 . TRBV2 TGTGCCAGCATGGGGCAGGGGCTGAAGACCCAGTACTTC CASMGQGLKTQYF
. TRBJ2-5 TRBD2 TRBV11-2 TGTGCCAGCAGCTTAGCTAGCGGGAGGATCGAGACCCAGTACTTC CASSLASGRIETQYF
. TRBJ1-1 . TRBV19 TGTGCCAGTGGGGGAGGGAACACTGAAGCTTTCTTT CASGGGNTEAFF
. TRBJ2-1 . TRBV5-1 TGCGCCAGCAGCTTGGCGTCGGGTACGAATGAGCAGTTCTTC CASSLASGTNEQFF
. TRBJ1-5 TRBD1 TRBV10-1 TGCGCCAACCAAATGGGACAGCTTTATAGCAATCAGCCCCAGCATTTT CANQMGQLYSNQPQHF
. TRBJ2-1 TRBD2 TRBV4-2 TGTGCCAGCAGCCAAGAAGGGGGACTAGCCCAAGATGAGCAGTTCTTC CASSQEGGLAQDEQFF
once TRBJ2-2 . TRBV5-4 TGTGCCAGCAGCTTGACGGGGGGCGTCACCGGGGAGCTGTTTTTT CASSLTGGVTGELFF
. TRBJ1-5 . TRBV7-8 TGTGCCAGCAGGGGAGATAGCAATCAGCCCCAGCATTTT CASRGDSNQPQHF
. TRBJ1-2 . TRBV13 TGTGCCAGCAGCTTCATTGGGGATGGCTACACCTTC CASSFIGDGYTF
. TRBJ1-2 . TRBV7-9 TGTGCCAGCAGCTCAGAAGGATCAGCTAACTATGGCTACACCTTC CASSSEGSANYGYTF
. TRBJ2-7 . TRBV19 TGTGCCAGTAGTAGTATCTCCGGGACGGGCTACGAGCAGTACTTC CASSSISGTGYEQYF
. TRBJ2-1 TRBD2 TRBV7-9 TGTGCCATCTTAAGGGGGCTAGCGGGAATTATGGAGCAGTTCTTC CAILRGLAGIMEQFF
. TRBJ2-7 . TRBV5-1 TGCGCCAGCAGCTTGTCCGGGAATAAGTTCTACGAGCAGTACTTC CASSLSGNKFYEQYF
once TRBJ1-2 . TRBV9 TGTGCCAGCAGAGGGACGCATGGCTACACCTTC CASRGTHGYTF
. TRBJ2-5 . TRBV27 TGTGCCAGCAGTCCCAGGGGGGGCCAAGAGACCCAGTACTTC CASSPRGGQETQYF